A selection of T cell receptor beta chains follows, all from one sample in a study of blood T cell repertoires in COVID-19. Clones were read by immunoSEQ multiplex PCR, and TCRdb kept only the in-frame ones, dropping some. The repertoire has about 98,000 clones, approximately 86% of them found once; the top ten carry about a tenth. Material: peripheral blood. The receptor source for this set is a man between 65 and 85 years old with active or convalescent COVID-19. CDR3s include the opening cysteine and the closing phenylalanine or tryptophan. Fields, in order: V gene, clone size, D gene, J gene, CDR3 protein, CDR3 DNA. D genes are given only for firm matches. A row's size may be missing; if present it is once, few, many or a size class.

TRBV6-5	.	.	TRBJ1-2	CASSPPGTPRGYTF	TGTGCCAGCAGTCCCCCCGGGACACCCCGCGGCTACACCTTC
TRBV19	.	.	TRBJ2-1	CASTGTTGNNEQFF	TGTGCCAGTACCGGGACAACAGGGAACAATGAGCAGTTCTTC
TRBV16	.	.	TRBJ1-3	CASSRGGSGNTIYF	TGTGCCAGCAGCCGGGGGGGATCTGGAAACACCATATATTTT
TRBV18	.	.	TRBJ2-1	CASSSQANYNEQFF	TGTGCCAGCTCCTCCCAAGCGAACTACAATGAGCAGTTCTTC
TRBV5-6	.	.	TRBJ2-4	CASSPHRAIDIQYF	TGTGCCAGCAGCCCTCACAGGGCTATCGACATTCAGTACTTC
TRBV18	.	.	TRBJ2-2	CASSPRTANTGELFF	TGTGCCAGCTCACCAAGGACTGCCAACACCGGGGAGCTGTTTTTT
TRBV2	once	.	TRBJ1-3	CASTVEAGTTGNTIYF	TGTGCCAGCACTGTAGAAGCCGGGACAACGGGAAACACCATATATTTT
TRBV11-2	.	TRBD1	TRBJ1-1	CASSRPAGGVPNTEAFF	TGTGCCAGCAGCCGCCCCGCAGGGGGAGTGCCGAACACTGAAGCTTTCTTT
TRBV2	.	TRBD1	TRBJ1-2	CASAEQGVNYGYTF	TGTGCCAGCGCCGAACAGGGGGTTAACTATGGCTACACCTTC
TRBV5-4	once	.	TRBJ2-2	CASSSPRDTGELFF	TGTGCCAGCAGCTCCCCCCGGGACACCGGGGAGCTGTTTTTT
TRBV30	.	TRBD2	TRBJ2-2	CAGLAGGPGELFF	TGTGCCGGACTAGCGGGGGGCCCCGGGGAGCTGTTTTTT
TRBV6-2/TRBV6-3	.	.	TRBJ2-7	CASTPVPGRTYEQYF	TGTGCCAGCACCCCTGTACCGGGAAGAACCTACGAGCAGTACTTC
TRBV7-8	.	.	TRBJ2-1	CASSTRGLGNNEQFF	TGTGCCAGCAGCACCAGGGGTTTGGGCAACAATGAGCAGTTCTTC
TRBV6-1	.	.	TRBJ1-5	CASSEALYSTHSNQPQHF	TGTGCCAGCAGTGAAGCACTGTACAGTACACATAGCAATCAGCCCCAGCATTTT
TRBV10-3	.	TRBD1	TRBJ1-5	CAINEQGIEQPQHF	TGTGCCATCAATGAACAGGGGATTGAGCAGCCCCAGCATTTT
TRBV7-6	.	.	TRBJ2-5	CASSLLSETQYF	TGTGCCAGCAGCTTACTATCAGAGACCCAGTACTTC
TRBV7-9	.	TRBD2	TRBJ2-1	CASRWPLAGGGYNEQFF	TGTGCCAGCAGATGGCCACTAGCGGGGGGCGGCTACAATGAGCAGTTCTTC
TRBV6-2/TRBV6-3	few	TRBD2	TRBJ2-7	CASSSRLAVSYEQYF	TGTGCCAGCAGTTCCCGACTAGCGGTCTCCTACGAGCAGTACTTC
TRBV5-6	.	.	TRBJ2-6	CASSLTGSGANVLTF	TGTGCCAGCAGCTTAACGGGCTCTGGGGCCAACGTCCTGACTTTC
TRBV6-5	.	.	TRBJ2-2	CASSSGRSTGELFF	TGTGCCAGCAGTTCTGGTAGAAGCACCGGGGAGCTGTTTTTT
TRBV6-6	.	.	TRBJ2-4	CASSFSTENIQYF	TGTGCCAGCAGTTTTTCGACAGAAAACATTCAGTACTTC
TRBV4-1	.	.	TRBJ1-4	CASSQDRRAGEKLFF	TGCGCCAGCAGCCAAGATCGCAGGGCAGGAGAAAAACTGTTTTTT
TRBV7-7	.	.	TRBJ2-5	CASSTAQGPQETQYF	TGTGCTAGCAGCACCGCACAGGGCCCGCAAGAGACCCAGTACTTC
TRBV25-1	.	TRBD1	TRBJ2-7	CASSGPGQSSYEQYF	TGTGCCAGCAGTGGCCCGGGACAGAGCTCCTACGAGCAGTACTTC
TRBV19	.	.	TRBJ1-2	CASRNQGQGYGYTF	TGTGCCAGTAGGAACCAGGGGCAGGGGTATGGCTACACCTTC
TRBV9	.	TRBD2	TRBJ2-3	CASSGGLQAGSNTQYF	TGTGCCAGCAGCGGGGGACTACAAGCGGGGAGTAATACGCAGTATTTT
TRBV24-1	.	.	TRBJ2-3	CATSDSAGTTDTQYF	TGTGCCACCAGTGATTCGGCAGGAACCACAGATACGCAGTATTTT
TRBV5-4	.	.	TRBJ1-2	CASSLSGDYGYTF	TGTGCCAGCAGCTTGTCCGGGGACTATGGCTACACCTTC
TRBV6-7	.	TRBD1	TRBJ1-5	CASSSPGTEQSEPQHF	TGTGCCAGCAGTTCCCCAGGGACAGAGCAATCAGAGCCCCAGCATTTT
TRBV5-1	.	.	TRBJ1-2	CASSLTQAQRNYGYTF	TGCGCCAGCAGCTTAACACAGGCCCAAAGGAACTATGGCTACACCTTC
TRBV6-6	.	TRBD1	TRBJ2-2	CASSYATGSTGELFF	TGTGCCAGCAGTTACGCGACAGGGTCTACCGGGGAGCTGTTTTTT
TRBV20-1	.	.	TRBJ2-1	CSASESSYNEQFF	TGCAGTGCTAGTGAGAGCTCCTACAATGAGCAGTTCTTC
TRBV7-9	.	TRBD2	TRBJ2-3	CASSLRNSGGIDTQYF	TGTGCCAGCAGCCTTCGTAATAGCGGGGGGATAGATACGCAGTATTTT
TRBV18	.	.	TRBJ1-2	CASSHSNRQSGRDGYTF	TGTGCCAGCTCACACTCCAATCGACAGTCGGGGAGGGATGGCTACACCTTC
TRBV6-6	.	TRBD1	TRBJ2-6	CASRPGGDSGANVLTF	TGTGCCAGCAGGCCAGGGGGAGATTCTGGGGCCAACGTCCTGACTTTC
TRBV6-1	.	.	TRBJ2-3	CASSVPDWGVTDTQYF	TGTGCCAGCAGTGTACCGGATTGGGGGGTTACAGATACGCAGTATTTT
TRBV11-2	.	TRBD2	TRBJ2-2	CASSRLAGGLTGELFF	TGTGCCAGCAGCAGACTAGCGGGGGGCCTTACCGGGGAGCTGTTTTTT
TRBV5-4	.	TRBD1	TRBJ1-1	CASSFDRVTEAFF	TGTGCCAGCAGCTTTGACAGGGTTACTGAAGCTTTCTTT
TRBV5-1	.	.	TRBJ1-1	CASSDNPGARTEAFF	TGCGCCAGCAGCGACAATCCAGGGGCCCGAACTGAAGCTTTCTTT
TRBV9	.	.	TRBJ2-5	CASSGLHETQYF	TGTGCCAGCAGCGGGCTCCACGAGACCCAGTACTTC
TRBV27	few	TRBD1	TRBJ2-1	CASSLTFGQGRDEQFF	TGTGCCAGCAGCCTAACTTTCGGACAGGGTCGCGATGAGCAGTTCTTC
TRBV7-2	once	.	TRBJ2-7	CASSPPGSGRNEQYF	TGTGCCAGCAGCCCGCCGGGATCCGGTAGGAACGAGCAGTACTTC
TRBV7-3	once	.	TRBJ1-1	CASSFQGRDTEAFF	TGTGCCAGCAGCTTTCAGGGAAGGGACACTGAAGCTTTCTTT
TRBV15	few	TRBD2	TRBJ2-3	CATSLERGAADTQYF	TGTGCCACCAGCCTTGAGCGGGGGGCCGCCGATACGCAGTATTTT
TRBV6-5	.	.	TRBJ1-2	CASSYSPGVGNYGYTF	TGTGCCAGCAGTTACTCGCCAGGGGTCGGTAACTATGGCTACACCTTC
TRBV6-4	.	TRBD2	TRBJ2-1	CASSETSGGSYNEQFF	TGTGCCAGCAGTGAGACTAGCGGGGGCTCCTACAATGAGCAGTTCTTC
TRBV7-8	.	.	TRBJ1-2	CASSMDSNNYGYTF	TGTGCCAGCAGCATGGACAGTAATAACTATGGCTACACCTTC
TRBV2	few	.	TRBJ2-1	CASRVQFNEQFF	TGTGCCAGCAGGGTACAGTTCAATGAGCAGTTCTTC
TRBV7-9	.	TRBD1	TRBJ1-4	CASSLGAGGSTNEKLFF	TGTGCCAGCAGCTTAGGGGCAGGGGGATCAACTAATGAAAAACTGTTTTTT